A selection of T cell receptor beta chains follows, all from one sample in a study of T cell responses to AZD1222 COVID-19 vaccine. Clones were read by immunoSEQ multiplex PCR, and TCRdb kept only the in-frame ones, dropping some. The table has more than 110,000 clones, about 91% seen once; the top ten hold approximately 2.8%. This sample comprised peripheral blood, obtained on day 0 of AZD1222 vaccination. The receptors come from an adult in good health. Each CDR3 is given with its conserved first and last residue. The D gene is left open where the match is weak. Some rows mark clone size as missing; the rest say once, few, many or name a class of expanded clone.

abundance	j_gene	d_gene	v_gene	CDR3aa	CDR3nt
-	TRBJ2-3	TRBD1	TRBV2	CASSGDRGLDTQYF	TGTGCCAGCAGCGGGGACAGGGGGTTGGATACGCAGTATTTT
-	TRBJ2-7	TRBD2	TRBV7-9	CASSLRTGRADYEQYF	TGTGCCAGCAGCTTAAGGACCGGGAGGGCCGACTACGAGCAGTACTTC
-	TRBJ2-7	TRBD1	TRBV28	CASSFLWKGGRTYEQYF	TGTGCCAGCAGTTTTTTATGGAAAGGGGGCAGAACCTACGAGCAGTACTTC
-	TRBJ1-3	-	TRBV4-2	CASSQLFQGGNTIYF	TGTGCCAGCAGCCAATTATTCCAGGGGGGAAACACCATATATTTT
once	TRBJ1-6	TRBD1	TRBV7-2	CASSLGGDRFYSPLHF	TGTGCCAGCAGCTTAGGGGGGGACAGGTTTTACTCACCCCTCCACTTT
-	TRBJ1-1	-	TRBV13	CASSLPSGVGTEAFF	TGTGCCAGCAGCTTACCCTCCGGTGTTGGCACTGAAGCTTTCTTT
few	TRBJ1-6	-	TRBV7-2	CASSFTGLINSPLHF	TGTGCCAGCAGCTTTACAGGCCTCATTAATTCACCCCTCCACTTT
-	TRBJ2-2	-	TRBV28	CASRKRASDTGELFF	TGTGCCAGCCGTAAAAGAGCCAGTGACACCGGGGAGCTGTTTTTT
once	TRBJ1-4	-	TRBV14	CASSETGRNEKLFF	TGTGCCAGCAGCGAGACAGGTCGTAATGAAAAACTGTTTTTT
-	TRBJ2-1	-	TRBV5-4	CASTGGLSRSSYNEQFF	TGTGCCAGCACCGGGGGGCTGAGCAGGAGCTCCTACAATGAGCAGTTCTTC
-	TRBJ2-7	TRBD1	TRBV11-2	CASSFDRGSYEQYF	TGTGCCAGCAGCTTCGACAGGGGATCCTACGAGCAGTACTTC
-	TRBJ1-6	TRBD1	TRBV11-2	CASSYNRGPYSPLHF	TGTGCCAGCAGCTATAACAGGGGGCCCTATTCACCCCTCCACTTT
-	TRBJ2-5	TRBD1	TRBV28	CASSSRTGVETQYF	TGTGCCAGCAGTTCCAGGACAGGGGTGGAGACCCAGTACTTC
-	TRBJ1-2	-	TRBV6-2/TRBV6-3	CASSYASYGYTF	TGTGCCAGCAGTTACGCTTCCTATGGCTACACCTTC
few	TRBJ2-7	-	TRBV4-1	CASSQGRALQGLYEQYF	TGCGCCAGCAGCCAAGGAAGAGCCCTACAGGGACTCTACGAGCAGTACTTC
-	TRBJ2-3	-	TRBV4-1	CASSQVRESGTDTQYF	TGCGCCAGCAGCCAAGTTCGGGAGTCGGGCACAGATACGCAGTATTTT
few	TRBJ2-3	-	TRBV6-4	CASSEDGARADTQYF	TGTGCCAGCAGTGAAGACGGGGCACGGGCAGATACGCAGTATTTT
-	TRBJ1-5	-	TRBV30	CAWSVVGGGGHQPQHF	TGTGCCTGGAGTGTGGTCGGTGGGGGGGGGCATCAGCCCCAGCATTTT
-	TRBJ1-1	-	TRBV3-1/TRBV3-2	CASSLTGASAWGTEAFF	TGTGCCAGCAGCCTAACCGGGGCCTCCGCCTGGGGCACTGAAGCTTTCTTT
-	TRBJ1-2	-	TRBV28	CASSAPGANYGYTF	TGTGCCAGCAGTGCCCCGGGGGCTAACTATGGCTACACCTTC
once	TRBJ1-1	TRBD1	TRBV27	CASSLNTGGANTEAFF	TGTGCCAGCAGTTTAAATACAGGGGGCGCGAACACTGAAGCTTTCTTT
-	TRBJ2-7	TRBD1	TRBV12-3/TRBV12-4	CATQGDRGYEQYF	TGTGCCACCCAAGGGGACAGGGGATACGAGCAGTACTTC
-	TRBJ2-1	-	TRBV6-1	CASSARSVISYNEQFF	TGTGCCAGCAGTGCTCGCTCAGTTATCTCCTACAATGAGCAGTTCTTC
-	TRBJ1-2	-	TRBV11-3	CASSLDRFGYTF	TGTGCCAGCAGCTTAGATAGGTTCGGCTACACCTTC